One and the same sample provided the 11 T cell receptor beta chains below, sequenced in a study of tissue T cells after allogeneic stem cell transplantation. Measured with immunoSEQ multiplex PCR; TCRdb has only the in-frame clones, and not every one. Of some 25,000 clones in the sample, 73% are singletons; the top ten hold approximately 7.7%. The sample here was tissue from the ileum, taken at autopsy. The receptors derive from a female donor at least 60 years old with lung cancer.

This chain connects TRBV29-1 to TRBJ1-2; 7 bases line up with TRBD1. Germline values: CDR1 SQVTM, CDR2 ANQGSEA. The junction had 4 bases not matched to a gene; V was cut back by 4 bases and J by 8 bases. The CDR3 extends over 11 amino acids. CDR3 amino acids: CSVGQGRGYTF. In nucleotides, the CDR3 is TGCAGCGTTGGACAGGGTCGAGGCTACACCTTC.

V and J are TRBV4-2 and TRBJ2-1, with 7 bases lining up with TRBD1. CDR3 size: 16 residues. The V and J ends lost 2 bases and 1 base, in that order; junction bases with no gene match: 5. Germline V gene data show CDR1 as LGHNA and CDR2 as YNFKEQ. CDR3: CASSQIRGNSYNEQFF. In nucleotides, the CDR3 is TGTGCCAGCAGCCAAATCAGGGGGAATTCCTACAATGAGCAGTTCTTC.

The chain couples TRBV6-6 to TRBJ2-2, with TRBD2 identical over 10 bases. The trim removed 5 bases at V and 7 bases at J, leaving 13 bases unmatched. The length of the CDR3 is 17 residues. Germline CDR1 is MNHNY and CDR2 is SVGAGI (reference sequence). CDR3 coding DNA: TGTGCCAGCAGTCCCCCCCAAAAGCGGGAGGGCCACGGGGAGCTGTTTTTT. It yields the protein CASSPPQKREGHGELFF.

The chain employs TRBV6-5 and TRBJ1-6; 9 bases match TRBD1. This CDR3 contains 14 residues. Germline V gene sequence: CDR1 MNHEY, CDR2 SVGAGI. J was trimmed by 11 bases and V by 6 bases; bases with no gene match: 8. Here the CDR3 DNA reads TGTGCCAGCAGGAAAGGGACAGGGATCGCACCCCTCCACTTT. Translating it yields CASRKGTGIAPLHF.

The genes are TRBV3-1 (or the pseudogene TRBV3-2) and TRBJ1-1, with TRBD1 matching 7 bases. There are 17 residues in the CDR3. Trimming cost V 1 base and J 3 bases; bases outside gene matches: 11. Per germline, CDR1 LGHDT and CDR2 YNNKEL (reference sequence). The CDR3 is CASSQVGSGGRDTEAFF. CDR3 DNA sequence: TGTGCCAGCAGCCAAGTTGGGTCAGGGGGACGGGACACTGAAGCTTTCTTT.

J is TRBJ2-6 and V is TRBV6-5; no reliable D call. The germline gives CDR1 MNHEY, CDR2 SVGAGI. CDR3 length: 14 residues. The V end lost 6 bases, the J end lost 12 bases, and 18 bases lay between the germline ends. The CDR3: CASSKLGRIPVLTF. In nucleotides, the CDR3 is TGTGCCAGCAGCAAACTGGGCAGGATCCCCGTCCTGACTTTC.

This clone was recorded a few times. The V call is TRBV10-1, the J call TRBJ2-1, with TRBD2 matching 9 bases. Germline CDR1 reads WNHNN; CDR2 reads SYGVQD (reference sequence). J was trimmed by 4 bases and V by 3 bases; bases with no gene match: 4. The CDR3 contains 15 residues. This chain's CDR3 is CASSDAGLAYNEQFF. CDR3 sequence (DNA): TGCGCCAGCAGTGACGCGGGACTAGCTTACAATGAGCAGTTCTTC.

The CDR3 coding sequence is TGTGCCAGCTCACCAGACCTTGGGGAACCCCAGCATTTT. Protein product: CASSPDLGEPQHF. This sequence joins TRBV18 and TRBJ1-5, with D hard to call. The ends were cut back, 2 bases at V and 10 bases at J, with 12 bases in the middle. The CDR3 contains 13 residues. Germline loops: CDR1 KGHSH, CDR2 LQKENI.

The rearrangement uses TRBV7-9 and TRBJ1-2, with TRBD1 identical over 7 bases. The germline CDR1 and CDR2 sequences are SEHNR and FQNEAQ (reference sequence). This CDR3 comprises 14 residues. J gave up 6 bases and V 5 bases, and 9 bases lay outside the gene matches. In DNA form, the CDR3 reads TGTGCCAGCAGCAAGACAGGGAATCTCGATGGCTACACCTTC. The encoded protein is CASSKTGNLDGYTF.

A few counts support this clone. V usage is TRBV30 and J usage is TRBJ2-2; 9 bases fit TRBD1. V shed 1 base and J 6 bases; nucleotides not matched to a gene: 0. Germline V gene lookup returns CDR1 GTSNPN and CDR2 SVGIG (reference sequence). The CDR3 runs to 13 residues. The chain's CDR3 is CAWSGQGAGELFF. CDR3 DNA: TGTGCCTGGAGTGGACAGGGGGCCGGGGAGCTGTTTTTT.

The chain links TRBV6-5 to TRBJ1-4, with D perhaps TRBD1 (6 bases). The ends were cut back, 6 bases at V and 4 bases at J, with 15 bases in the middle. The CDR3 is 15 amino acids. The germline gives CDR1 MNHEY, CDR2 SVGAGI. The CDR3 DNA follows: TGTGCCAGCAGCGCGGCCAGGGGAGGTAATGAAAAACTGTTTTTT. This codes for CASSAARGGNEKLFF.